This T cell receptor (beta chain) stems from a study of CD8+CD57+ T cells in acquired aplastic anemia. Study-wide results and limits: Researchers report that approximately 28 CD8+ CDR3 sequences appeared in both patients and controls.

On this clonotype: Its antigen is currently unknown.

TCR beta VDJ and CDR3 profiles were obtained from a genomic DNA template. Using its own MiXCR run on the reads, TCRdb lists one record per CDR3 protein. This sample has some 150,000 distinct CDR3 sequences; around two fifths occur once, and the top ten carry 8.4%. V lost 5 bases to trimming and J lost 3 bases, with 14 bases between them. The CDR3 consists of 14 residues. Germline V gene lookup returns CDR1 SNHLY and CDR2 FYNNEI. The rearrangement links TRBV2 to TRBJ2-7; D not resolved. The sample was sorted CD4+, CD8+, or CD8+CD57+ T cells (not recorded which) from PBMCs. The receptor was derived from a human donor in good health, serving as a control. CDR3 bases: TGTGCCAGCAGTTACGAAGAAACCAACTACGAGCAGTACTTC. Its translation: CASSYEETNYEQYF.